The 27 T cell receptor beta chains below all came from one sample that was sequenced in a study of spatial heterogeneity in lung cancer. Each CDR3 protein gets one entry after TCRdb re-called the 5' RACE reads with MiXCR. Altogether thousands of distinct CDR3 sequences are present, 7% being singletons, with the ten largest covering about 20%. The time point was: sample taken at primary tumor resection. The authors sequenced whole RNA from tumor, nontumor lung or frozen PBMC without sorting. This sample comprised normal lung tissue next to the tumor, obtained at surgery. Receptors were obtained from a male donor with early-stage non-small cell lung cancer.

By share of the sample, this clonotype is medium-sized. The chain has TRBV7-9 and TRBJ2-5, with TRBD1 identical over 8 bases. The CDR3 totals 14 residues. Looked up from germline, CDR1 is SEHNR and CDR2 is FQNEAQ (reference sequence). The V segment lost 6 bases and the J segment 1 base; nucleotides outside the gene matches: 4. This chain's CDR3 is CASRPDRAQETQYF. In DNA form, the CDR3 reads TGTGCCAGCAGACCGGACAGGGCCCAAGAGACCCAGTACTTC.

This chain connects TRBV25-1 to TRBJ1-6; D remains unclear. There are 19 residues in the CDR3. Trimming removed 3 bases at V and 0 bases at J, with 18 bases between. Germline loops: CDR1 MGHDK, CDR2 SYGVNS. CDR3 nucleotides: TGTGCCAGCAGTGAGCCTTGGACGTCCGGAACCTCCTATAATTCACCCCTCCACTTT. Translated: CASSEPWTSGTSYNSPLHF.

This clonotype is categorized as medium-sized. DNA of the CDR3: TGTGCCAGCAGCTCAAAACTCGGGGAGCAGTTCTTC. Protein product: CASSSKLGEQFF. The chain combines TRBV7-9 with TRBJ2-1; D not resolved. Trimming took 4 bases from V and 10 from J, leaving 11 bases between them. This CDR3 region has 12 residues. Germline CDR1 reads SEHNR; CDR2 reads FQNEAQ (reference sequence).

Many counts were recorded for this clonotype. Since a much larger clone is just one base distant, this may be a read error. The gene calls are TRBV20-1 and TRBJ2-3; 16 nucleotides agree with TRBD2. Germline V gene sequence: CDR1 DFQATT, CDR2 SNEGSKA (reference sequence). The CDR3 has 21 amino acids. V shed 2 bases and J 10 bases; nucleotides not matched to a gene: 24. This CDR3 reads CSARSSSGLAGGPLVLRSQYF. In DNA, the CDR3 is TGCAGTGCTAGAAGTTCCTCGGGACTAGCGGGAGGGCCCCTGGTTCTTAGGTCGCAGTATTTT.

Relative to its sample, this clonotype is medium-sized (0.01 to 0.1%). The V and J genes are TRBV29-1 and TRBJ1-2; D uncertain. This CDR3 has 13 amino acids. V was shortened by 3 bases and J by 0 bases, with 8 bases between the two germline ends. In germline, CDR1 is SQVTM, CDR2 ANQGSEA. The CDR3 spells CSVDREPNYGYTF. CDR3 sequence (DNA): TGCAGCGTTGATAGAGAGCCTAACTATGGCTACACCTTC.

This clonotype is labeled medium-sized. The V and J genes are TRBV20-1 and TRBJ1-6; perhaps TRBD1 as D (6 bases). Per the germline V gene, CDR1 is DFQATT and CDR2 is SNEGSKA (reference sequence). V gave up 0 bases and J gave up 0 bases, with 15 bases separating them. This CDR3 has 18 amino acids. The DNA of the CDR3 is TGCAGTGCTAGAGACCCGACAAGGGGGGCCTCCTATAATTCACCCCTCCACTTT. Amino acid sequence: CSARDPTRGASYNSPLHF.

This clonotype was seen at least ten times. CDR3 amino acids: CASSQDSTTGEQFF. The DNA for the CDR3 is TGTGCCAGCAGCCAAGATAGTACTACAGGTGAGCAGTTCTTC. The genes are TRBV3-1 and TRBJ2-1; possible D gene TRBD1, 5 bases. The CDR3 extends over 14 amino acids. Trimming took off 0 bases at V and 9 bases at J, with 12 bases between the two ends. CDR1 is LGHDT and CDR2 is YNNKEL in the germline V gene (reference sequence).

This clonotype is labeled medium-sized. The chain links TRBV20-1 to TRBJ1-2; D might be TRBD1 (6 bases). Looked up from germline, CDR1 is DFQATT and CDR2 is SNEGSKA (reference sequence). The CDR3 totals 13 residues. CDR3 residues: CLSPGDSNYGYTF. DNA of the CDR3: TGCCTTTCTCCAGGGGATTCGAACTATGGCTACACCTTC.

By share, this clonotype counts as large. The limits of the CDR3 on the DNA are not certain, so only TCRdb's listed CDR3 is given. The CDR3 sequence: CAWAHGTFF. This chain uses TRBV30 with TRBJ1-1. The CDR3 is 9 residues long, counting both termini. CDR1 is GTSNPN and CDR2 is SVGIG in the germline V gene (reference sequence).

The genes are TRBV7-3 and TRBJ2-5, with no clear D. The CDR3 extends over 13 amino acids. The V end was cut by 2 bases, the J end by 2 bases, with 6 bases between. Germline lookup yields CDR1 SGHTA and CDR2 FQGTGA. As DNA, the CDR3 is TGTGCCAGCAGCTTAGGCAGACAAGAGACCCAGTACTTC. Translated, it gives CASSLGRQETQYF. Full variable domain (remainder filled in from reference TRBV7-3 and TRBJ2-5): GAGVSQTPSNKVTEKGKYVELRCDPISGHTALYWYRQSLGQGPEFLIYFQGTGAADDSGLPNDRFFAVRPEGSVSTLKIQRTERGDSAVYLCASSLGRQETQYFGPGTRLLVL.

By proportion, this clonotype is large. The gene calls are TRBV20-1 and TRBJ1-2; unclear D gene. Trimming left V 4 bases short and J 3 bases short, with 12 bases between. The CDR3 sequence is 13 residues long. Germline lookup yields CDR1 DFQATT and CDR2 SNEGSKA (reference sequence). The CDR3 spells CSATMEEYYGYTF. The CDR3, as DNA: TGCAGTGCTACCATGGAGGAGTACTATGGCTACACCTTC.

This rearrangement joins TRBV6-6 to TRBJ1-2; 12 bases match TRBD1. Germline trimming cut 0 bases from V and 4 bases from J; bases unmatched to any gene: 6. CDR1 MNHNY and CDR2 SVGAGI come from the germline V gene (reference sequence). CDR3 length: 17 amino acids. CDR3 amino acids: CASSYSGQGAWSYGYTF. CDR3 bases: TGTGCCAGCAGTTACTCGGGACAGGGGGCCTGGAGCTATGGCTACACCTTC.

In its sample, this clonotype ranks as medium-sized. This chain uses TRBV12-5 with TRBJ2-3; 7 bases are a match to TRBD2. The CDR3 has 15 residues. V lost 5 bases and J lost 1; bases outside the gene matches: 6. CDR1 is LGHNT, CDR2 FRNRAP, per germline. The CDR3 DNA sequence: TGTGCTAGTGGTCGGGGGACTACACGCACAGATACGCAGTATTTT. Translating it yields CASGRGTTRTDTQYF.

This clonotype is large within its sample. The chain couples TRBV7-2 to TRBJ2-5; the D call may be TRBD1 or TRBD2 (5 bases each). CDR1 is SGHTA, CDR2 FQGNSA, per germline. This CDR3 has 14 amino acids. Trimming shortened V by 0 bases and J by 4 bases, and 9 bases separated the two germline ends. Here the CDR3 reads CASSLAAGRETQYF. CDR3 bases: TGTGCCAGCAGCTTAGCGGCAGGGAGAGAGACCCAGTACTTC.

The V and J genes are TRBV25-1 and TRBJ2-5; the D gene could be TRBD1 or TRBD2 (6 bases each). Trimming cost V 6 bases and J 5 bases, with 7 bases left between them. This CDR3 is built from 11 residues. Germline CDR1 MGHDK, CDR2 SYGVNS. The CDR3 region is CASRGGETQYF. CDR3 bases: TGTGCCAGCAGGGGGGGCGAGACCCAGTACTTC.

This clonotype is deemed medium-sized. The chain couples TRBV7-3 to TRBJ2-1; 8 nucleotides agree with TRBD1. The CDR3 is 14 amino acids. Germline values: CDR1 SGHTA, CDR2 FQGTGA. The J segment lost 7 bases and the V segment lost 5 bases, leaving 7 bases of the junction unmatched. The CDR3 DNA reads as TGTGCCAGCAGCAGGACAGGGACTGGAAATGAGCAGTTCTTC. This encodes CASSRTGTGNEQFF. The whole variable domain, filled in from reference TRBV7-3 and TRBJ2-1, reads GAGVSQTPSNKVTEKGKYVELRCDPISGHTALYWYRQSLGQGPEFLIYFQGTGAADDSGLPNDRFFAVRPEGSVSTLKIQRTERGDSAVYLCASSRTGTGNEQFFGPGTRLTVL.

This clonotype is deemed medium-sized. The V and J genes are TRBV18 and TRBJ1-2; a weak D match, TRBD1 (5 bases). Germline loops: CDR1 KGHSH, CDR2 LQKENI. Trimming shortened V by 3 bases and J by 8 bases, and 7 bases separated the two germline ends. The CDR3 length is 11 residues. CDR3 amino acids: CASSPGEGYTF. The DNA of the CDR3 is TGTGCCAGCTCACCGGGGGAGGGCTACACCTTC.

This clonotype qualifies as medium-sized. The V and J genes are TRBV7-2 and TRBJ2-6; D uncertain. V lost 1 base to trimming and J lost 2 bases, with 6 bases between them. CDR3 length equals 15 residues. Germline loops: CDR1 SGHTA, CDR2 FQGNSA. The CDR3 sequence: CASSLGATGANVLTF. The CDR3, as DNA: TGTGCCAGCAGCTTAGGTGCAACTGGGGCCAACGTCCTGACTTTC.

The chain employs TRBV28 and TRBJ1-3; D is possibly TRBD1 (5 bases). V was cut by 5 bases and J by 2 bases, with 19 bases left in between. Germline assignment: CDR1 MDHEN and CDR2 SYDVKM. The CDR3 has 17 residues. CDR3 amino acids: CASSLGRTSGAGNTIYF. DNA for the CDR3: TGTGCCAGCAGTCTCGGAAGGACGTCGGGGGCTGGAAACACCATATATTTT.

By frequency in the sample, this clonotype is medium-sized. V is TRBV7-9 and J is TRBJ1-1; D ambiguous. Trimming took 3 bases from V and 0 from J, leaving 8 bases between them. Germline loops: CDR1 SEHNR, CDR2 FQNEAQ (reference sequence). The CDR3 runs 14 residues. CDR3 DNA: TGTGCCAGCAGCTTCGGCAGCATGAACACTGAAGCTTTCTTT. Translation: CASSFGSMNTEAFF.

This clonotype is termed medium-sized. The gene calls are TRBV19 and TRBJ2-1, with 14 bases matching TRBD2. The V gene end was trimmed by 4 bases and the J gene end by 6 bases; junction bases not matched to a gene: 5. The CDR3 is 16 residues long. Germline loops: CDR1 LNHDA, CDR2 SQIVND (reference sequence). CDR3 residues: CASSKKGTSGSNEQFF. DNA for the CDR3: TGTGCCAGTAGTAAAAAGGGGACTAGCGGGAGCAATGAGCAGTTCTTC.

The V gene is TRBV11-2, the J gene TRBJ2-7; TRBD1 agrees at 7 bases. Germline CDR1 SGHAT, CDR2 FQNNGV. The CDR3 is 14 residues long. V lost 3 bases and J lost 3; bases outside the gene matches: 5. The CDR3 spells CASSLGDSIYEQYF. The CDR3 region has the DNA TGTGCCAGCAGCTTGGGGGACAGTATCTACGAGCAGTACTTC.

The V gene is TRBV9, the J gene TRBJ2-5; TRBD1 aligns across 7 bases. The CDR3 totals 14 residues. V lost 3 bases and J lost 4; bases outside the gene matches: 6. Germline assignment: CDR1 SGDLS and CDR2 YYNGEE. CDR3 sequence reads: CASSATGVGETQYF. In nucleotides, the CDR3 is TGTGCCAGCAGCGCCACAGGGGTCGGAGAGACCCAGTACTTC.

By sample share, this clonotype is medium-sized. The chain carries TRBV12-5 and TRBJ2-5; 9 bases fit TRBD1. CDR1 and CDR2 (germline): LGHNT, FRNRAP. Losses at the gene ends were 2 bases for V and 5 bases for J; bases not matched to a gene: 3. The CDR3 sequence is 14 residues long. This chain's CDR3 is CASGLTGGLETQYF. CDR3 coding DNA: TGTGCTAGTGGTTTGACAGGGGGCTTGGAGACCCAGTACTTC.

The chain joins TRBV7-2 to TRBJ1-1; D gene uncertain. V was trimmed by 1 base and J by 5 bases, leaving 20 bases between them. Looked up from germline, CDR1 is SGHTA and CDR2 is FQGNSA. This CDR3 comprises 17 residues. The CDR3 bases are TGTGCCAGCAGCTTAGATAAACAGAGGCGGGGAGGGACTGAAGCTTTCTTT. This sequence encodes CASSLDKQRRGGTEAFF.

In this sample, this clonotype turned up many times. This rearrangement joins TRBV27 to TRBJ1-6; no clear D gene. Germline CDR1 is MNHEY and CDR2 is SMNVEV (reference sequence). The CDR3 contains 15 residues. V was shortened by 6 bases and J by 10 bases, with 19 bases between the two germline ends. CDR3 sequence (DNA): TGTGCCAGCAGAGACCCGATTGGGAGTGGCTCACCCCTCCACTTT. It codes for CASRDPIGSGSPLHF.

The chain's CDR3 is CASRPGTGATYSNQPQHF. In DNA form, the CDR3 reads TGTGCCAGCAGGCCCGGGACAGGGGCCACTTATAGCAATCAGCCCCAGCATTTT. This rearrangement joins TRBV6-2 or TRBV6-3 to TRBJ1-5; 10 bases are shared with TRBD1. The trim removed 6 bases at V and 0 bases at J, leaving 11 bases unmatched. Germline V CDR1 and CDR2: MNHEY, SVGEGT. The CDR3 has 18 amino acids.